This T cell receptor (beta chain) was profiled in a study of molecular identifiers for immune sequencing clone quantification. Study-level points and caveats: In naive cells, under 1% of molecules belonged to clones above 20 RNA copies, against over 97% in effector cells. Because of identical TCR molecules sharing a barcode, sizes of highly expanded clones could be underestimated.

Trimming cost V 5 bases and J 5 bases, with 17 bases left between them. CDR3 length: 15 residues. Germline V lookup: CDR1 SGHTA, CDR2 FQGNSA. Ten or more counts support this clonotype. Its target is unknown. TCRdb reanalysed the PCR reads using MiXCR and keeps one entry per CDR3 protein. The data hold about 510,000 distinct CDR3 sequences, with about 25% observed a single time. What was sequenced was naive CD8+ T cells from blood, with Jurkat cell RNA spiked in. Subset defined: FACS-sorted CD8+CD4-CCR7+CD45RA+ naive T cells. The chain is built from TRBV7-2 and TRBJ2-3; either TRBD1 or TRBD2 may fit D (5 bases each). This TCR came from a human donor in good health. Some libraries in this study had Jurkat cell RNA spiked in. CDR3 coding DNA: TGTGCCAGCAGCCCCCACCCCCGGGACCTAGATACGCAGTATTTT. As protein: CASSPHPRDLDTQYF.